This passage covers 10 T cell receptor beta chains from one sample sequenced in a study of blood T cell repertoires in COVID-19 (dated by TCRdb to 2020 to 2022). Receptor amplification or capture employed the immunoSEQ multiplex PCR assay. TCRdb provides this immuneACCESS table in a form limited to in-frame rearrangements. Some clones are lacking; in checked studies, under half of them reflect an unresolved V gene, and why the rest are absent is not known. Across this sample there are about 98,000 clones, with approximately 80% seen only once. 4.1% of the sample goes to the ten largest clones. The material sequenced was peripheral blood. These receptors came from a man in his fifties or sixties with acute or convalescent COVID-19.

This sequence joins TRBV18 and TRBJ2-3, with D tentatively TRBD1 (5 bases). Trimming removed 4 bases from V and 2 bases from J, with 16 bases in between. The CDR3 sequence is 16 residues long. Germline values: CDR1 KGHSH, CDR2 LQKENI. CDR3 region: CASSLREGAYTDTQYF. In nucleotides, the CDR3 is TGTGCCAGCTCACTTAGGGAAGGGGCGTACACAGATACGCAGTATTTT.

This chain connects TRBV14 to TRBJ2-1, with 8 nucleotides matching TRBD2. Germline V gene data show CDR1 as SGHDN and CDR2 as FVKESK. The CDR3 spans 16 residues. V lost 4 bases and J lost 4; bases outside the gene matches: 9. CDR3 DNA sequence: TGTGCCAGCAGCCGACTATCTAGCGGGCCTTACAATGAGCAGTTCTTC. Protein: CASSRLSSGPYNEQFF. The full variable domain, rest sourced from reference TRBV14 and TRBJ2-1, is EAGVTQFPSHSVIEKGQTVTLRCDPISGHDNLYWYRRVMGKEIKFLLHFVKESKQDESGMPNNRFLAERTGGTYSTLKVQPAELEDSGVYFCASSRLSSGPYNEQFFGPGTRLTVL.

The CDR3 sequence: CASSLDRLSGNTIYF. The CDR3 bases are TGTGCCAGCAGCTTGGACAGGCTCTCTGGAAACACCATATATTTT. This chain links TRBV7-2 with TRBJ1-3, with 7 bases that match TRBD1. CDR1 SGHTA and CDR2 FQGNSA come from the germline V gene. This CDR3 has 15 amino acids. V shed 3 bases and J 0 bases; nucleotides not matched to a gene: 2.

V is TRBV6-5 and J is TRBJ1-3, with D possibly TRBD1 on 5 matching bases. Trimming left V 2 bases short and J 8 bases short, with 16 bases between. CDR1 and CDR2 (germline): MNHEY, SVGAGI. This CDR3 region has 15 residues. The CDR3 region has the DNA TGTGCCAGCAGTTACCATGCGACAGAGTTACACACCATATATTTT. This gives the protein CASSYHATELHTIYF.

The V gene is TRBV12-5, the J gene TRBJ2-1, with D possibly TRBD1 on 6 matching bases. CDR1 and CDR2 from the germline V gene are LGHNT and FRNRAP. V lost 5 bases and J lost 1, with 12 bases in between. This CDR3 is built from 15 residues. The chain's CDR3 is CASGPGTHSYNEQFF. For the CDR3, the DNA is TGTGCTAGTGGTCCCGGGACACATTCCTACAATGAGCAGTTCTTC. Based on the CDR3 plus reference TRBV12-5 and TRBJ2-1, the full variable domain is DARVTQTPRHKVTEMGQEVTMRCQPILGHNTVFWYRQTMMQGLELLAYFRNRAPLDDSGMPKDRFSAEMPDATLATLKIQPSEPRDSAVYFCASGPGTHSYNEQFFGPGTRLTVL.

The V gene is TRBV2, the J gene TRBJ1-1, with D possibly matching TRBD1 (6 bases). The CDR3 consists of 14 residues. V was pared by 6 bases and J by 4 bases, with 15 bases between. Germline CDR1 and CDR2: SNHLY and FYNNEI. The CDR3 is CASSLTGTSTEAFF. CDR3 in DNA: TGTGCCAGCAGCCTAACAGGGACCTCCACTGAAGCTTTCTTT.

The rearrangement links TRBV19 to TRBJ2-7, with TRBD1 as a possible D gene (6 bases). Germline loops: CDR1 LNHDA, CDR2 SQIVND (reference sequence). The CDR3 totals 14 residues. V lost 7 bases and J lost 1, with 14 bases in between. CDR3: CASKRAGASYEQYF. CDR3 DNA sequence: TGTGCCAGTAAACGGGCAGGGGCTTCCTACGAGCAGTACTTC.

The chain joins TRBV24-1 to TRBJ2-1; tentatively, D is TRBD2 (6 bases). The CDR3 length is 16 residues. Trimming took off 3 bases at V and 0 bases at J, with 11 bases between the two ends. The germline V gene has CDR1 KGHDR and CDR2 SFDVKD. The CDR3 nucleotides are TGTGCCACCAGTGATCGTAGCGGAAGCTCCTACAATGAGCAGTTCTTC. Translating gives CATSDRSGSSYNEQFF.

This sequence joins TRBV5-4 and TRBJ1-3, with TRBD1 identical over 8 bases. Germline loops: CDR1 SGHNT, CDR2 YYREEE (reference sequence). The CDR3 runs 15 residues. Trimming took 0 bases from V and 4 from J; bases not matched to a gene: 3. CDR3 sequence: CASSLAGGTGNTIYF. Written as DNA, the CDR3 is TGTGCCAGCAGCTTGGCAGGGGGCACGGGAAACACCATATATTTT.

J is TRBJ1-1 and V is TRBV2; D is undetermined. CDR1 is SNHLY and CDR2 is FYNNEI in the germline V gene. CDR3 length: 13 residues. The germline V and J ends were trimmed by 6 bases and 0 bases, with 8 bases remaining between them. The CDR3 protein is CASSGDLNTEAFF. Written as DNA, the CDR3 is TGTGCCAGCAGCGGAGACCTGAACACTGAAGCTTTCTTT. Drawing the rest from reference TRBV2 and TRBJ1-1, the complete variable domain is EPEVTQTPSHQVTQMGQEVILRCVPISNHLYFYWYRQILGQKVEFLVSFYNNEISEKSEIFDDQFSVERPDGSNFTLKIRSTKLEDSAMYFCASSGDLNTEAFFGQGTRLTVV.